This T cell receptor beta chain derives from a study of technical replicates of blood from a few donors. This CDR3 comprises 14 residues. In germline, CDR1 is SQVTM, CDR2 ANQGSEA. Between the trimmed V and J ends, which lost 5 bases and 5 bases, there was a span of 17 bases. Assay: immunoSEQ multiplex PCR; the TCRdb copy retains only in-frame clones and omits some. The sample holds tens of thousands of clones, roughly nine tenths seen once. The sequencing sample was made of T cells isolated from PBMCs. This clonotype originated in a human donor in good health. The chain recombines TRBV29-1 with TRBJ2-3; D may be TRBD1 (6 bases). CDR3 in DNA: TGCAGCGTTTGGGCCGTCGAAGGGGGAGATACGCAGTATTTT. This gives the protein CSVWAVEGGDTQYF.